This T cell receptor beta chain was observed in a study of blood T cell repertoires in COVID-19. Generated by immunoSEQ multiplex PCR, the TCRdb table keeps only in-frame clones and is missing some. The sample has roughly 280,000 clones; roughly 90% are singletons. CDR1 is SEHNR, CDR2 FQNEAQ, per germline (reference sequence). V shed 5 bases, J shed 6 bases, and the junction held 7 bases outside the gene matches. CDR3 length: 14 amino acids. Sequenced: PBMCs or T cells enriched from blood (not recorded which). The V call is TRBV7-9, the J call TRBJ2-1, with 7 bases identical to TRBD1. The sequence derives from a man between 35 and 55 years old who had been exposed to COVID-19. The CDR3 spells CASSETGVSNEQFF. CDR3 in DNA: TGTGCCAGCAGCGAAACAGGGGTCAGCAATGAGCAGTTCTTC.